The 11 T cell receptor beta chains listed next were all sequenced from one sample in a study of T cell repertoires in cytomegalovirus infection (dated by TCRdb to the late 2010s). TCRdb names Illumina HiSeq 1500 as the instrument used. TCRdb applied fastp at Q25 and MiXCR to the public reads, then kept only in-frame beta chains. Identical CDR3 proteins give one entry, which carries the most common genes and DNA. Within this sample are approximately 170,000 distinct CDR3 sequences, with 15% to 20% of them counted one time only. Over 15% of the sample belongs to the ten largest clones. Sequencing used CD8+ T cells from PBMCs. The source of these receptors is a human donor in good health (CMV status not recorded). Some clones in this sample may be carry-over from other donors' samples.

This chain joins TRBV7-3 and TRBJ2-7, with D uncertain. With 5 bases removed from V and 2 bases from J, the gap between germline ends came to 10 bases. The CDR3 has 13 residues. In germline, CDR1 is SGHTA, CDR2 FQGTGA. The CDR3 here is CASSLDTTYEQYF. CDR3 in DNA: TGTGCCAGCAGCCTCGACACAACCTACGAGCAGTACTTC.

This chain connects TRBV7-2 to TRBJ2-3; TRBD1 matches at 9 bases. Germline V gene lookup returns CDR1 SGHTA and CDR2 FQGNSA. The CDR3 totals 16 residues. Trimming took 3 bases from V and 4 from J; bases not matched to a gene: 8. As DNA, the CDR3 is TGTGCCAGCAGCTTTTCGGGACAGGGATTTTCAGATACGCAGTATTTT. This gives the protein CASSFSGQGFSDTQYF.

The chain employs TRBV7-2 and TRBJ1-2; the D gene is possibly TRBD1 (6 bases). The CDR3 has 17 amino acids. Per germline, CDR1 SGHTA and CDR2 FQGNSA. V lost 3 bases and J lost 4, with 21 bases in between. Here the CDR3 reads CASSLTFRGSAPYGYTF. CDR3 DNA: TGTGCCAGCAGCTTGACCTTCAGGGGATCAGCACCCTATGGCTACACCTTC.

This chain uses TRBV11-2 with TRBJ1-5, with D maybe TRBD1 (6 bases). Between the trimmed V and J ends, which lost 6 bases and 1 base, there was a span of 10 bases. Germline CDR1 SGHAT, CDR2 FQNNGV. The CDR3 is 14 amino acids. The CDR3 region has the DNA TGTGCCAGCAGTCGAGGGGGGAGCAATCAGCCCCAGCATTTT. It is translated as CASSRGGSNQPQHF.

The chain has TRBV7-9 and TRBJ2-1; possibly TRBD1 for D (5 bases). Germline V lookup: CDR1 SEHNR, CDR2 FQNEAQ (reference sequence). Trimming shortened V by 1 base and J by 8 bases, and 15 bases separated the two germline ends. The CDR3 spans 15 residues. This chain's CDR3 is CASSLVFQGTDEQFF. CDR3 in DNA: TGTGCCAGCAGCTTAGTATTTCAGGGTACGGATGAGCAGTTCTTC. The complete variable domain, with remaining parts taken from reference TRBV7-9 and TRBJ2-1, reads DTGVSQNPRHKITKRGQNVTFRCDPISEHNRLYWYRQTLGQGPEFLTYFQNEAQLEKSRLLSDRFSAERPKGSFSTLEIQRTEQGDSAMYLCASSLVFQGTDEQFFGPGTRLTVL.

This clonotype showed up just a few times. The chain links TRBV12-3 or TRBV12-4 to TRBJ1-1, with D possibly being TRBD1 (5 bases). This CDR3 has 15 residues. V was trimmed by 6 bases and J by 0 bases, leaving 14 bases between them. The CDR3 spells CASSPFLGVNTEAFF. CDR3 sequence (DNA): TGTGCCAGCAGCCCCTTTCTGGGGGTGAACACTGAAGCTTTCTTT.

Ten or more counts support this clonotype. The CDR3 loop is CASSPKYPEGATSQPQHF. In nucleotides, the CDR3 is TGTGCCAGCAGCCCAAAATACCCTGAGGGGGCTACAAGTCAGCCCCAGCATTTT. The chain joins TRBV7-2 to TRBJ1-5, with 7 bases aligning to TRBD1. The length of the CDR3 is 18 residues. Losses at the gene ends were 5 bases for V and 6 bases for J; bases not matched to a gene: 19. Germline V gives CDR1 SGHTA, CDR2 FQGNSA.

The V call is TRBV6-2 or TRBV6-3, the J call TRBJ2-7; TRBD1 matches 8 bases. Per the germline V gene, CDR1 is MNHEY and CDR2 is SVGEGT. V shed 6 bases and J 3 bases; nucleotides not matched to a gene: 10. The CDR3 is made up of 15 amino acids. The CDR3 DNA follows: TGTGCCAGCAGCCTAGGGACAGGAGGACTCTACGAGCAGTACTTC. This codes for CASSLGTGGLYEQYF.

V and J are TRBV7-2 and TRBJ2-5; D remains ambiguous. Germline assignment: CDR1 SGHTA and CDR2 FQGNSA. This CDR3 has 13 residues. V was pared by 4 bases and J by 0 bases, with 6 bases between. The CDR3, as DNA: TGTGCCAGCAGCTACCCGGACCAAGAGACCCAGTACTTC. It yields the protein CASSYPDQETQYF. Combining the CDR3 with reference TRBV7-2 and TRBJ2-5 gives the whole variable domain GAGVSQSPSNKVTEKGKDVELRCDPISGHTALYWYRQSLGQGLEFLIYFQGNSAPDKSGLPSDRFSAERTGGSVSTLTIQRTQQEDSAVYLCASSYPDQETQYFGPGTRLLVL.

This chain uses TRBV25-1 with TRBJ2-1; D unclear. V dropped 3 bases and J dropped 3 bases, with 6 bases sitting between them. The CDR3 loop spans 13 amino acids. Germline lookup yields CDR1 MGHDK and CDR2 SYGVNS. CDR3 nucleotide sequence: TGTGCCAGCAGTGAGCAGGTCTACAATGAGCAGTTCTTC. Protein product: CASSEQVYNEQFF.

This clonotype occurred once. V and J are TRBV20-1 and TRBJ1-2; 8 bases line up with TRBD1. The CDR3 loop spans 13 amino acids. V lost 4 bases, J lost 3 bases, and 4 bases stayed unmatched. Germline CDR1 reads DFQATT; CDR2 reads SNEGSKA (reference sequence). CDR3 bases: TGCAGTGCTACGGACAGGGCGGACTATGGCTACACCTTC. Translated, it gives CSATDRADYGYTF.